The 8 T cell receptor beta chains below all came from one sample that was sequenced in a study of T cell responses to AZD1222 COVID-19 vaccine. The data were produced by immunoSEQ multiplex PCR, yet TCRdb's version contains in-frame clones alone and is incomplete. There are 120,000 or so clones in the sample; around 84% occur only once, and over 25% lies in the top ten. The sample here was peripheral blood, taken 28 days after the second AZD1222 dose. Receptor source: an adult who received the AZD1222 COVID-19 vaccine.

The V and J genes are TRBV7-9 and TRBJ1-1; D remains unclear. With 5 bases removed from V and 1 base from J, the gap between germline ends came to 14 bases. CDR1 and CDR2 from the germline V gene are SEHNR and FQNEAQ (reference sequence). The CDR3 is 15 amino acids. CDR3 region: CASSPNRAANTEAFF. The CDR3 DNA reads as TGTGCCAGCAGCCCTAATAGGGCGGCGAACACTGAAGCTTTCTTT.

The chain has TRBV9 and TRBJ2-2, with D tentatively TRBD2 (6 bases). The V end was cut by 7 bases, the J end by 5 bases, with 15 bases between. Germline CDR1 SGDLS, CDR2 YYNGEE. This CDR3 contains 14 residues. The CDR3 DNA reads as TGTGCCAGCCTAGGGAGGACACAAACCGGGGAGCTGTTTTTT. Translated: CASLGRTQTGELFF.

V gene TRBV27 combines with J gene TRBJ1-4; D unclear. Looked up from germline, CDR1 is MNHEY and CDR2 is SMNVEV (reference sequence). The V end was cut by 4 bases, the J end by 4 bases, with 10 bases between. This CDR3 contains 14 residues. CDR3 in amino acids: CASSSTIYNEKLFF. CDR3 sequence (DNA): TGTGCCAGCAGTTCGACTATATATAATGAAAAACTGTTTTTT.

This clone came up a few times. The chain recombines TRBV11-2 with TRBJ2-5; 9 positions match TRBD1. V was pared by 5 bases and J by 4 bases, with 8 bases of the junction left unmatched. The CDR3 runs to 15 residues. CDR1 SGHAT and CDR2 FQNNGV come from the germline V gene. CDR3 region: CASSVTGGSGETQYF. The DNA for the CDR3 is TGTGCCAGCAGCGTTACAGGGGGCTCGGGAGAGACCCAGTACTTC.

This clone was observed once. The chain recombines TRBV7-3 with TRBJ2-3; maybe TRBD2 (5 bases). The CDR3 runs to 15 residues. The ends were cut back, 4 bases at V and 4 bases at J, with 15 bases in the middle. Germline-derived CDR1 and CDR2 are SGHTA and FQGTGA. CDR3 bases: TGTGCCAGCAGCTCCCAGGCGCTAGCCTCAGATACGCAGTATTTT. Protein sequence: CASSSQALASDTQYF.

J is TRBJ1-2 and V is TRBV7-9; D is ambiguous. V was shortened by 1 base and J by 8 bases, with 8 bases between the two germline ends. CDR1 SEHNR and CDR2 FQNEAQ come from the germline V gene (reference sequence). CDR3 length equals 12 residues. The CDR3 region is CASSLEVRGYTF. As DNA, the CDR3 is TGTGCCAGCAGCTTAGAAGTTCGGGGCTACACCTTC.

V gene TRBV6-6 combines with J gene TRBJ1-3; possibly TRBD1 for D (5 bases). Trimming left V 5 bases short and J 0 bases short, with 11 bases between. Germline loops: CDR1 MNHNY, CDR2 SVGAGI (reference sequence). The CDR3 consists of 15 residues. The CDR3: CASSPSTDSGNTIYF. For the CDR3, the DNA is TGTGCCAGCAGTCCGTCGACAGACTCTGGAAACACCATATATTTT.

The chain uses TRBV30 and TRBJ2-2, with D hard to call. The CDR3 spans 14 residues. CDR1 is GTSNPN, CDR2 SVGIG, per germline (reference sequence). The V end was cut by 0 bases, the J end by 7 bases, with 12 bases between. CDR3 in DNA: TGTGCCTGGAGTGTACAAGTAGGAATCGGGGAGCTGTTTTTT. Amino acid sequence: CAWSVQVGIGELFF.